This T cell receptor beta chain was found in a study of identical twins. The CDR3 loop spans 12 amino acids. Trimming removed 10 bases from V and 8 bases from J; junction bases left unmatched: 10. Looked up from germline, CDR1 is ENHRY and CDR2 is SYGVKD. TCRdb called the 5' RACE reads again in MiXCR, with one record for every CDR3 protein. Among a few hundred thousand distinct CDR3 sequences listed, about 8.3% were seen once. This sample also appeared in a second study, on yellow fever vaccine responses in identical twins.

This TCR was recovered from a woman between 18 and 30 years old in good health. The rearrangement links TRBV10-3 to TRBJ1-2, with 7 bases matching TRBD1. The sample was memory (CD45RO+) T cells sorted from blood. As DNA, the CDR3 is TGTGCCACCAATGTGGGACAGACCGGCTACACCTTC. Its protein is CATNVGQTGYTF.